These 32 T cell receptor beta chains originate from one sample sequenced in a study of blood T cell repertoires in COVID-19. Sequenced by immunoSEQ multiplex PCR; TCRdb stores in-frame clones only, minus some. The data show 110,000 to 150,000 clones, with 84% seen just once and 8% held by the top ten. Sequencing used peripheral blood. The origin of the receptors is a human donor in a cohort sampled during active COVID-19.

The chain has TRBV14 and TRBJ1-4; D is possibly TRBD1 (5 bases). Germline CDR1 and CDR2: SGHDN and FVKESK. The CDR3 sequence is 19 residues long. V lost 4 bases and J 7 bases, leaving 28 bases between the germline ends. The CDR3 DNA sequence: TGTGCCAGCAGCCGCCGCGGGGGAGGTAGCATGCTGATGGGTGAAAAACTGTTTTTT. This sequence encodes CASSRRGGGSMLMGEKLFF.

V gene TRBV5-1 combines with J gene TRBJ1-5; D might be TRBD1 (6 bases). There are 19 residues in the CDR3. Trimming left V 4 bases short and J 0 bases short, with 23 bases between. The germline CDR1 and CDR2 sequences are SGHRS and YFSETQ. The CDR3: CASSKMEQGPPNSNQPQHF. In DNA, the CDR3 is TGCGCCAGCAGCAAGATGGAACAGGGTCCCCCAAATAGCAATCAGCCCCAGCATTTT.

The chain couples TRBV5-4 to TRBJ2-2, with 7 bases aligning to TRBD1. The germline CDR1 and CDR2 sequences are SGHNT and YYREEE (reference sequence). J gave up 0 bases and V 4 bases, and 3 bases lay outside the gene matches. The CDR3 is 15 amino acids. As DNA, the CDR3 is TGTGCCAGCAGCGAAGGGACAGCGAACACCGGGGAGCTGTTTTTT. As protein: CASSEGTANTGELFF. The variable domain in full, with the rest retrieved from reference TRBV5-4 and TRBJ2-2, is ETGVTQSPTHLIKTRGQQVTLRCSSQSGHNTVSWYQQALGQGPQFIFQYYREEENGRGNFPPRFSGLQFPNYSSELNVNALELDDSALYLCASSEGTANTGELFFGEGSRLTVL.

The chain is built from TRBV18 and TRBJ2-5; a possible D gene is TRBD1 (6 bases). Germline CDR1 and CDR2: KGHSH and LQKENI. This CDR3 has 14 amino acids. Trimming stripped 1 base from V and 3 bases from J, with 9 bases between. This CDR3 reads CASSPRAGEETQYF. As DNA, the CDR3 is TGTGCCAGCTCACCACGGGCAGGGGAAGAGACCCAGTACTTC.

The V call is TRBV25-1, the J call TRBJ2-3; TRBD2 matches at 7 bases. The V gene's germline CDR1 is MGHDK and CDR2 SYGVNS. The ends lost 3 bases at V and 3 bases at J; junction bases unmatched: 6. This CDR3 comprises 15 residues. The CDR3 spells CASSDRAGVTDTQYF. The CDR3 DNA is TGTGCCAGCAGTGACAGGGCGGGGGTTACAGATACGCAGTATTTT.

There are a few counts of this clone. CDR3 sequence: CASRDRDSLNQPQHF. As DNA, the CDR3 is TGTGCCAGCAGAGATCGGGACAGTCTCAATCAGCCCCAGCATTTT. This rearrangement joins TRBV2 to TRBJ1-5, with 7 bases that match TRBD1. CDR1 is SNHLY, CDR2 FYNNEI, per germline. V was pared by 6 bases and J by 3 bases, with 8 bases of the junction left unmatched. This CDR3 contains 15 residues.

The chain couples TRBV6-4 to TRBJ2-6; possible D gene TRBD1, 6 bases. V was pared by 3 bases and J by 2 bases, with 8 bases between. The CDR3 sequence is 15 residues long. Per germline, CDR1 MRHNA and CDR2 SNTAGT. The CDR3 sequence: CASSDWGPGANVLTF. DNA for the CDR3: TGTGCCAGCAGTGATTGGGGGCCTGGGGCCAACGTCCTGACTTTC.

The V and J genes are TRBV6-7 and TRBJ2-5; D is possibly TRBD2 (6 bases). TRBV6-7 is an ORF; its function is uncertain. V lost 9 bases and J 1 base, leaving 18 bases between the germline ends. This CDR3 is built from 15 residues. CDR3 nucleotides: TGTGCCAGTCCGCCCACGGGGGAGCTCCAAGAGACCCAGTACTTC. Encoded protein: CASPPTGELQETQYF.

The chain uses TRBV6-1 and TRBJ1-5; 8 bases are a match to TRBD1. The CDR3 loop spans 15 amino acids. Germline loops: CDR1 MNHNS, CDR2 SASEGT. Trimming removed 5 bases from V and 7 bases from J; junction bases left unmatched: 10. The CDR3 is CASSSNRGDRQPQHF. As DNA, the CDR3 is TGTGCCAGCAGTAGCAACCGGGGGGACAGGCAGCCCCAGCATTTT.

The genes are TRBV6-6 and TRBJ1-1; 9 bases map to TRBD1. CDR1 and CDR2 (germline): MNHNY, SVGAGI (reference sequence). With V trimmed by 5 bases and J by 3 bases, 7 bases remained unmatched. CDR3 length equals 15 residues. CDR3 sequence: CASSGGTGWDTEAFF. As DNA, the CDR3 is TGTGCCAGCAGTGGGGGGACAGGGTGGGACACTGAAGCTTTCTTT.

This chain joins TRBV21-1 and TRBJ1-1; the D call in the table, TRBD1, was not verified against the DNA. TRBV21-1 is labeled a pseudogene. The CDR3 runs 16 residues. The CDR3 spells CASSIIQGARETEAFF. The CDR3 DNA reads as TGTGCCAGCAGCATAATACAGGGGGCCCGAGAGACTGAAGCTTTCTTT.

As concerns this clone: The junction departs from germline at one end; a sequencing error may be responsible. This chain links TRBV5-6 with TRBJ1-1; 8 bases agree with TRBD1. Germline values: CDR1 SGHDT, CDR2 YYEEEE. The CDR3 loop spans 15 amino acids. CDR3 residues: CASSLGQVMNTEAFF. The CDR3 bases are TGTGCCAGCAGTTTGGGACAGGTCATGAACACTGAAGCTTTCTTT.

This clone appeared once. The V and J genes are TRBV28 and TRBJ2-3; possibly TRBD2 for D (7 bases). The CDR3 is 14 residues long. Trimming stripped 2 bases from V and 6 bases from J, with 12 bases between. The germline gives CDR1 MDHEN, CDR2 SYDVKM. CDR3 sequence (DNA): TGTGCCAGCAGTTTAGGCGGGGGCAGGGATACGCAGTATTTT. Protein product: CASSLGGGRDTQYF.

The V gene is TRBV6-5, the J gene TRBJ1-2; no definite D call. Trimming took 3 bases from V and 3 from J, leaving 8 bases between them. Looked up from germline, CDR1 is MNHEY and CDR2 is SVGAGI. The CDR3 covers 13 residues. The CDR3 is CASSYTGHYGYTF. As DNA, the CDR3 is TGTGCCAGCAGTTATACTGGGCACTATGGCTACACCTTC.

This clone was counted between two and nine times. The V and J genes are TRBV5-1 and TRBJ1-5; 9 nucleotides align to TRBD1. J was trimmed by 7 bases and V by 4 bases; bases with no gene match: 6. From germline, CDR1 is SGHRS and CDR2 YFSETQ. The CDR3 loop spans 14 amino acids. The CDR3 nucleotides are TGCGCCAGCAGCGCTGACAGGGGGGGACAGCCCCAGCATTTT. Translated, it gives CASSADRGGQPQHF. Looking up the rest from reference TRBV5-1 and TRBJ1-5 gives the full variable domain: KAGVTQTPRYLIKTRGQQVTLSCSPISGHRSVSWYQQTPGQGLQFLFEYFSETQRNKGNFPGRFSGRQFSNSRSEMNVSTLELGDSALYLCASSADRGGQPQHFGDGTRLSIL.

CDR3 coding DNA: TGTGCCAGCAGTACAACAGGGGGATACACTGAAGCTTTCTTT. Protein product: CASSTTGGYTEAFF. The V call is TRBV28, the J call TRBJ1-1; 8 nucleotides align to TRBD1. V trimming: 5 bases; J trimming: 3 bases; junction bases outside the gene matches: 5. The CDR3 is made up of 14 amino acids. Germline V gene data show CDR1 as MDHEN and CDR2 as SYDVKM.

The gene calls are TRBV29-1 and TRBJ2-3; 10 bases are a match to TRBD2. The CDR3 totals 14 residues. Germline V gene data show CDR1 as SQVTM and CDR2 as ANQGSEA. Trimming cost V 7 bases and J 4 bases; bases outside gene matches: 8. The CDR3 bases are TGCAGCGCTGAGAAAAGCGGGGGGGCAGATACGCAGTATTTT. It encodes CSAEKSGGADTQYF.

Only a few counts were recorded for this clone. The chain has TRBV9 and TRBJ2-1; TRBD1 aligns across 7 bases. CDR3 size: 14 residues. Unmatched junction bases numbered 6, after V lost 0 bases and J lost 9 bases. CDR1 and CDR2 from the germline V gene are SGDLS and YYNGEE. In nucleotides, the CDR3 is TGTGCCAGCAGCGTAGGACAGGGATACGGTGAGCAGTTCTTC. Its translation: CASSVGQGYGEQFF. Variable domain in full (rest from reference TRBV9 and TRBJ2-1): DSGVTQTPKHLITATGQRVTLRCSPRSGDLSVYWYQQSLDQGLQFLIQYYNGEERAKGNILERFSAQQFPDLHSELNLSSLELGDSALYFCASSVGQGYGEQFFGPGTRLTVL.

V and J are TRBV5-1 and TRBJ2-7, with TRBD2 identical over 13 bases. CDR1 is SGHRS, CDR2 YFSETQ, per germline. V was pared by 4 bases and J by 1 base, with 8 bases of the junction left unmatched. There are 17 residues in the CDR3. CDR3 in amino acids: CASSIGLAGAGSYEQYF. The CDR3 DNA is TGCGCCAGCAGCATCGGACTAGCGGGGGCCGGATCCTACGAGCAGTACTTC.

The CDR3 reads CATTGQGDFQETQYF. The CDR3 region has the DNA TGTGCCACCACCGGACAGGGGGATTTTCAAGAGACCCAGTACTTC. The chain recombines TRBV28 with TRBJ2-5; 10 bases match TRBD1. Germline V gene lookup returns CDR1 MDHEN and CDR2 SYDVKM. The ends lost 10 bases at V and 2 bases at J; junction bases unmatched: 10. The CDR3 is made up of 15 amino acids. The complete variable domain, with remaining parts taken from reference TRBV28 and TRBJ2-5, reads DVKVTQSSRYLVKRTGEKVFLECVQDMDHENMFWYRQDPGLGLRLIYFSYDVKMKEKGDIPEGYSVSREKKERFSLILESASTNQTSMYLCATTGQGDFQETQYFGPGTRLLVL.

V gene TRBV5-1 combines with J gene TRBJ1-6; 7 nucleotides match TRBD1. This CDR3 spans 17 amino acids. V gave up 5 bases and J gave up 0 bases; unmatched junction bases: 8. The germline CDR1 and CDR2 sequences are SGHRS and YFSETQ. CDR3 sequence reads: CASRPVDRSSYNSPLHF. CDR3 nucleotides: TGCGCCAGCAGGCCGGTGGACAGGAGCTCCTATAATTCACCCCTCCACTTT.

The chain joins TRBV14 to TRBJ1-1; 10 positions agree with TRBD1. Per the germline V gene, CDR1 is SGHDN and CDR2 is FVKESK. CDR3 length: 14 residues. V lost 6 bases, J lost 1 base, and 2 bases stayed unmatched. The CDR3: CASRRQGANTEAFF. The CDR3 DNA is TGTGCCAGCAGGCGACAGGGGGCGAACACTGAAGCTTTCTTT.

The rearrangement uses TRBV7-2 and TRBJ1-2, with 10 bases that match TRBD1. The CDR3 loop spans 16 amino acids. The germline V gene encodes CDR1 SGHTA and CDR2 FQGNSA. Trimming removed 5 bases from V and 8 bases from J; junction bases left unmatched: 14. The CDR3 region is CASSQIRQGALRGYTF. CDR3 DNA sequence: TGTGCCAGCAGCCAAATCAGACAGGGGGCGCTAAGGGGCTACACCTTC. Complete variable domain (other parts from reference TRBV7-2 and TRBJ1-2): GAGVSQSPSNKVTEKGKDVELRCDPISGHTALYWYRQSLGQGLEFLIYFQGNSAPDKSGLPSDRFSAERTGGSVSTLTIQRTQQEDSAVYLCASSQIRQGALRGYTFGSGTRLTVV.

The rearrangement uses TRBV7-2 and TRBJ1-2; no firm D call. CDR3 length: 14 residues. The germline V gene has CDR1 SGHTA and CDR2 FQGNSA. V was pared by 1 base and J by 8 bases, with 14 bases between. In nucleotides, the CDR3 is TGTGCCAGCAGCTTAGGGATGAGCGAGGGCGGCTACACCTTC. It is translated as CASSLGMSEGGYTF.

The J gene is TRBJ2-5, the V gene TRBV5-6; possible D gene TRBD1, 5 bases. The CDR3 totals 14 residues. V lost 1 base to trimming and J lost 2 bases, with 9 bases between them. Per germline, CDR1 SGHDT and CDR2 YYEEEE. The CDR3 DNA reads TGTGCCAGCAGCTTGCAGGGTCGGCAAGAGACCCAGTACTTC. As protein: CASSLQGRQETQYF.

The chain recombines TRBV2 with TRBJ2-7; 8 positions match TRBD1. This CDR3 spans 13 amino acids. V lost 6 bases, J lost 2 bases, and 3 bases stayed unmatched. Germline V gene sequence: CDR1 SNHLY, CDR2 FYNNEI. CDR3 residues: CASSRQGTYEQYF. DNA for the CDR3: TGTGCCAGCAGCCGACAGGGGACCTACGAGCAGTACTTC.

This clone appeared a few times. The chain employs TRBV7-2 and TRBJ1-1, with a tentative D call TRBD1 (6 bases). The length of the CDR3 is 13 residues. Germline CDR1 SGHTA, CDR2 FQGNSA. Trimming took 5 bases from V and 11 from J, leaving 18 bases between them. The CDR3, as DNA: TGTGCCAGCAGCCCTAAGAGGACAGTTGGGGCTTTCTTT. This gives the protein CASSPKRTVGAFF.

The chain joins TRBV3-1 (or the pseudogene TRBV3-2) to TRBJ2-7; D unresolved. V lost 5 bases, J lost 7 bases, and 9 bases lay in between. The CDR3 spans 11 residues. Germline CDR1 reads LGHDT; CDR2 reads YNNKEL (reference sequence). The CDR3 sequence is CASSGPREQYF. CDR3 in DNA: TGTGCCAGCAGCGGTCCACGGGAGCAGTACTTC.

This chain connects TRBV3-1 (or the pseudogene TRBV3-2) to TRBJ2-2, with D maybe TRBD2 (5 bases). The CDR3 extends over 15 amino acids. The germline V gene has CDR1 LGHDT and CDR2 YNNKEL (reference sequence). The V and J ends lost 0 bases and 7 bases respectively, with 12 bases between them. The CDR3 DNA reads TGTGCCAGCAGCCAAGATCGGGGAAGGGTCGGGGAGCTGTTTTTT. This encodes CASSQDRGRVGELFF.

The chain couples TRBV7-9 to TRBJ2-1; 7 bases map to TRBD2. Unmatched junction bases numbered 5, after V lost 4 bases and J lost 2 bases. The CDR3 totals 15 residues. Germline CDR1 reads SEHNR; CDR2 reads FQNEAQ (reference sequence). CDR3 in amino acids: CASSSRLATYNEQFF. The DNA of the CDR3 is TGTGCCAGCAGCTCCCGACTAGCAACCTACAATGAGCAGTTCTTC. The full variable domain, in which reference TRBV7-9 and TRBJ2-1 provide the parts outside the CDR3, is DTGVSQNPRHKITKRGQNVTFRCDPISEHNRLYWYRQTLGQGPEFLTYFQNEAQLEKSRLLSDRFSAERPKGSFSTLEIQRTEQGDSAMYLCASSSRLATYNEQFFGPGTRLTVL.

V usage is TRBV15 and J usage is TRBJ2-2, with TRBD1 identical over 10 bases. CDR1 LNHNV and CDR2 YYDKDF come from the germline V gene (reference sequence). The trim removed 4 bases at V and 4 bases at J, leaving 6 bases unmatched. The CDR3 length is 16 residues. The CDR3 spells CATSNVGTGATGELFF. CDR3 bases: TGTGCCACCAGCAATGTCGGGACAGGGGCCACCGGGGAGCTGTTTTTT.

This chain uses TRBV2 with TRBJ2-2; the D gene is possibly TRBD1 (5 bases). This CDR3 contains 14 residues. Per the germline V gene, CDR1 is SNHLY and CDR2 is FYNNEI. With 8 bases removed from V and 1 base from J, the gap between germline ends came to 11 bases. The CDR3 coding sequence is TGTGCCAGCTGGAAGGGGCAGAACACCGGGGAGCTGTTTTTT. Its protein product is CASWKGQNTGELFF.